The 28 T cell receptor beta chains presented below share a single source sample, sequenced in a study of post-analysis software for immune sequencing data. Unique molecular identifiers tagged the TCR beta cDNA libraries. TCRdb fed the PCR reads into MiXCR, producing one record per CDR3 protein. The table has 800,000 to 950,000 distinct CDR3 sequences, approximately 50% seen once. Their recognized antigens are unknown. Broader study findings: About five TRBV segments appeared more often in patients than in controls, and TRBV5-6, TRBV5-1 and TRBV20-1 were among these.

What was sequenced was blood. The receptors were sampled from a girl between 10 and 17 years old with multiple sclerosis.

Here the CDR3 DNA reads TGTGCCAGCAGCCCATATGGGGGGAGCGATAGGGGGCTCGGAGAGCAGTACTTC. Protein product: CASSPYGGSDRGLGEQYF. V gene TRBV7-3 combines with J gene TRBJ2-7; D might be TRBD1 (7 bases). Germline CDR1 reads SGHTA; CDR2 reads FQGTGA. This CDR3 has 18 amino acids. V dropped 5 bases and J dropped 7 bases, with 30 bases sitting between them.

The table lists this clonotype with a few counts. CDR3: CASSQDLTTGQFF. CDR3 DNA: TGTGCCAGCAGCCAAGATCTAACAACGGGGCAGTTCTTC. The genes are TRBV14 and TRBJ2-1; no clear D gene. The V gene's germline CDR1 is SGHDN and CDR2 FVKESK. The CDR3 consists of 13 residues. V was pared by 0 bases and J by 12 bases, with 12 bases between.

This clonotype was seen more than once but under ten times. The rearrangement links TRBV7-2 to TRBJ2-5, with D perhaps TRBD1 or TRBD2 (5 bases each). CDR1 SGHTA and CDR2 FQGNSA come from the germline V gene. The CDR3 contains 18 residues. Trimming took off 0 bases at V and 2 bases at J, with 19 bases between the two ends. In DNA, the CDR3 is TGTGCCAGCAGCTTAGCGGGGACGGCGAGGGCTCGACAAGAGACCCAGTACTTC. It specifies CASSLAGTARARQETQYF.

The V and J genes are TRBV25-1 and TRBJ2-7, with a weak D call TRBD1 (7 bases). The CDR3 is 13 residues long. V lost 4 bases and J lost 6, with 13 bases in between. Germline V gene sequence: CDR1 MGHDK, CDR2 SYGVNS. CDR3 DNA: TGTGCCAGCAGTGGCCAGGGGGGTGGCGAGCAGTACTTC. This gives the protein CASSGQGGGEQYF.

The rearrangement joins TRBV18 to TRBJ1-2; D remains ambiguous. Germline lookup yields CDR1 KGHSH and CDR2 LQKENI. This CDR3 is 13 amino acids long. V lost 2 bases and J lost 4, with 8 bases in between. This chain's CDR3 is CASSPRARYGYTF. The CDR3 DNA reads TGTGCCAGCTCACCAAGGGCTCGCTATGGCTACACCTTC.

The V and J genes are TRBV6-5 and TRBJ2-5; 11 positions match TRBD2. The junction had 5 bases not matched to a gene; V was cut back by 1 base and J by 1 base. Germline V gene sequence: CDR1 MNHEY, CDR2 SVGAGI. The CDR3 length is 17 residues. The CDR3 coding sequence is TGTGCCAGCAGTTACTGGACTAGCGGGCGATCCCAAGAGACCCAGTACTTC. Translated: CASSYWTSGRSQETQYF.

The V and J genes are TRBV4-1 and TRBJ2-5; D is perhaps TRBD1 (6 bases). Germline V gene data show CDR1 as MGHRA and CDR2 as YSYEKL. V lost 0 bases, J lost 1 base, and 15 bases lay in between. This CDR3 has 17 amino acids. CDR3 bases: TGCGCCAGCAGCCAAGATTTTTACAGGGTACTCCAAGAGACCCAGTACTTC. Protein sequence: CASSQDFYRVLQETQYF.

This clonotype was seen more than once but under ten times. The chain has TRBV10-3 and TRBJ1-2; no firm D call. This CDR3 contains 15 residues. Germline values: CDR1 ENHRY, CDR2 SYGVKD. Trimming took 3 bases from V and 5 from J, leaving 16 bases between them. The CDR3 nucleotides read TGTGCCATCAGTGACCCGGGGTCACTCGATTATGGCTACACCTTC. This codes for CAISDPGSLDYGYTF.

CDR3 DNA sequence: TGTGCCAGCAGCCCGTTCGGGAGCCATCGGAACACTGAAGCTTTCTTT. It encodes CASSPFGSHRNTEAFF. This sequence joins TRBV11-2 and TRBJ1-1; no clear D gene. Trimming pared 5 bases from V and 1 base from J, leaving 17 bases between. The CDR3 length is 16 residues. In germline, CDR1 is SGHAT, CDR2 FQNNGV.

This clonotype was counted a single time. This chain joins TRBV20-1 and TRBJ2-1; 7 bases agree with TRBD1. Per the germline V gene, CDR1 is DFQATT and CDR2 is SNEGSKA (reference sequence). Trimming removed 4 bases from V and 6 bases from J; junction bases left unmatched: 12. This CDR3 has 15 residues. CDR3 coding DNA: TGCAGTGCTACGGGACAGCCTCTCGTCCTCAATGAGCAGTTCTTC. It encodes CSATGQPLVLNEQFF.

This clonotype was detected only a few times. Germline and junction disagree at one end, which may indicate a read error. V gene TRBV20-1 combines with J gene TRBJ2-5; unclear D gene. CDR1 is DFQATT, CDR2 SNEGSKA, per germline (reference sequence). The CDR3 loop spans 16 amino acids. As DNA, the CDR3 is TGCAGTGCAAGAGAGGAGTCTACACTGAAACTGGAGACCCAGTACTTC. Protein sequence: CSAREESTLKLETQYF.

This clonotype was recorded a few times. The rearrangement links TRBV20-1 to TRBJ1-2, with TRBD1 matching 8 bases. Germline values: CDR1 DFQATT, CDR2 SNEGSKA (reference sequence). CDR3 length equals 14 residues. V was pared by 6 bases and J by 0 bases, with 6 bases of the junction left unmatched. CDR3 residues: CSALGQGTNYGYTF. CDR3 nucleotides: TGCAGTGCCCTTGGACAGGGTACTAACTATGGCTACACCTTC.

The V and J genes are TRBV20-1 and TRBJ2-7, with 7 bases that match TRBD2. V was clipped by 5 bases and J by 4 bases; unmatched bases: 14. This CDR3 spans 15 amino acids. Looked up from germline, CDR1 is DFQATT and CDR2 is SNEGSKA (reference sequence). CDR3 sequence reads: CSASNQLASLYEQYF. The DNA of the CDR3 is TGCAGTGCTTCCAACCAACTAGCGAGCCTATACGAGCAGTACTTC.

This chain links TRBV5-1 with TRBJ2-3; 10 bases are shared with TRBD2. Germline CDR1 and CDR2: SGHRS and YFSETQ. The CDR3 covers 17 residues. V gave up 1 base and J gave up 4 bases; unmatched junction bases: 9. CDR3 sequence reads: CASSLLAGGRLADTQYF. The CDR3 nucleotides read TGCGCCAGCAGCTTGTTAGCGGGAGGTAGACTCGCAGATACGCAGTATTTT.

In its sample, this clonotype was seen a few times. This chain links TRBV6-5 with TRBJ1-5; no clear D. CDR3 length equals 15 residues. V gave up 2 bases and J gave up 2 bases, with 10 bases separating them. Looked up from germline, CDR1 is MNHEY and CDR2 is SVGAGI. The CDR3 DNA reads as TGTGCCAGCAGTTACGGGCCAGACGGCAATCAGCCCCAGCATTTT. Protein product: CASSYGPDGNQPQHF.

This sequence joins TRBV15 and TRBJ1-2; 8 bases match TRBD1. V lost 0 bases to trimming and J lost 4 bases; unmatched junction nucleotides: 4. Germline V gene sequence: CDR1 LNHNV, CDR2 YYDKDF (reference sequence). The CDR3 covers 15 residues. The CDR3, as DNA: TGTGCCACCAGCAGAGACATGACAGGGGCCTATGGCTACACCTTC. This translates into CATSRDMTGAYGYTF.

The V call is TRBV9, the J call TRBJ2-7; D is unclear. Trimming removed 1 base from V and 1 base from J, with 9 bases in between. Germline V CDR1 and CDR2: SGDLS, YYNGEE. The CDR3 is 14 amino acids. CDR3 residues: CASSVSPLSYEQYF. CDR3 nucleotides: TGTGCCAGCAGCGTATCCCCGCTGTCCTACGAGCAGTACTTC.

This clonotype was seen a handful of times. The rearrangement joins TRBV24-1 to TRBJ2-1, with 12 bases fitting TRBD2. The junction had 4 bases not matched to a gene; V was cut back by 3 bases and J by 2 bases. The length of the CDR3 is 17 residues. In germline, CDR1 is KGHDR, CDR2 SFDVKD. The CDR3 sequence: CATSDPTSGSTYNEQFF. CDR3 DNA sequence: TGTGCCACCAGTGATCCGACTAGCGGGAGCACCTACAATGAGCAGTTCTTC.

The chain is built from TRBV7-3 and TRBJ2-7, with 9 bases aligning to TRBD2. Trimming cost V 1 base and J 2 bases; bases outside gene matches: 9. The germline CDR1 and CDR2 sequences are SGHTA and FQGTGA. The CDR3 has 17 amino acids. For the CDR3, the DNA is TGTGCCAGCAGCTTAAGCGGGGGGGGACTAGGCCCCTACGAGCAGTACTTC. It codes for CASSLSGGGLGPYEQYF.

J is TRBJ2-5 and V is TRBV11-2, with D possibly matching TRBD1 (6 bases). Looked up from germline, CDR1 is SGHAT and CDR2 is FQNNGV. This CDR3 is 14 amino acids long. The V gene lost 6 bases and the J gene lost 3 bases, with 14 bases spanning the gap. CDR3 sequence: CASRAIGQKETQYF. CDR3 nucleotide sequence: TGTGCCAGCAGAGCTATAGGACAGAAAGAGACCCAGTACTTC.

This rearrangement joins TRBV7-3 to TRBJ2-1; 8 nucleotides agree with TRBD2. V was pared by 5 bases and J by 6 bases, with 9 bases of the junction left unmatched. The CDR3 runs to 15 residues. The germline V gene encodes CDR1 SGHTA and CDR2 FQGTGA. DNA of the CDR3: TGTGCCAGCAGCACCGGGACTAGACCAATCAATGAGCAGTTCTTC. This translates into CASSTGTRPINEQFF. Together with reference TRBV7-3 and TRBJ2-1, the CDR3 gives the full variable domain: GAGVSQTPSNKVTEKGKYVELRCDPISGHTALYWYRQSLGQGPEFLIYFQGTGAADDSGLPNDRFFAVRPEGSVSTLKIQRTERGDSAVYLCASSTGTRPINEQFFGPGTRLTVL.

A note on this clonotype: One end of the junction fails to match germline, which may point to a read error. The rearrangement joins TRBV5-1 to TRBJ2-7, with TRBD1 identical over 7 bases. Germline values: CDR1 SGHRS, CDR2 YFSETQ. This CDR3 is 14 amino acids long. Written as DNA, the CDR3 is TGCGCCAGCAGCTTTGCAGGGGGAAGCTACCAGCAGTACTTC. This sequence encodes CASSFAGGSYQQYF.

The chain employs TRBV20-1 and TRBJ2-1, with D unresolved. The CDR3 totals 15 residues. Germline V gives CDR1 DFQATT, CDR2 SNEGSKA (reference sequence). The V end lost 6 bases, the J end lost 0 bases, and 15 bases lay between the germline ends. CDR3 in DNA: TGCAGTGCGCCGGCGCACTTGCCCTCCTACAATGAGCAGTTCTTC. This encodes CSAPAHLPSYNEQFF.

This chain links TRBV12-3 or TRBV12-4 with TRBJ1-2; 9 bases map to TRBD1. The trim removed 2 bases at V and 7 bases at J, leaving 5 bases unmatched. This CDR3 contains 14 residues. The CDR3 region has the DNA TGTGCCAGCAGTTTAAATGGACAGGGGACTGGCTACACCTTC. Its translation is CASSLNGQGTGYTF.

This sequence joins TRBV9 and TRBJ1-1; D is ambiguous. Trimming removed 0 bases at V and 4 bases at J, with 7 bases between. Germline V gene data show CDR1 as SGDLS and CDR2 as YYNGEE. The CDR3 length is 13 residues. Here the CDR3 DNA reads TGTGCCAGCAGCGTAGAGGTTTCCACTGAAGCTTTCTTT. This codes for CASSVEVSTEAFF.

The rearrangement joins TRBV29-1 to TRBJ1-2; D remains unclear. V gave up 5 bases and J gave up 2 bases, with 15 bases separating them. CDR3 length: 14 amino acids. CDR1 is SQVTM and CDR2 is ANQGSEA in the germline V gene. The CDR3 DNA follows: TGCAGCGTTCCCCCTAAGTCGCGAAACTATGGCTACACCTTC. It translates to CSVPPKSRNYGYTF.

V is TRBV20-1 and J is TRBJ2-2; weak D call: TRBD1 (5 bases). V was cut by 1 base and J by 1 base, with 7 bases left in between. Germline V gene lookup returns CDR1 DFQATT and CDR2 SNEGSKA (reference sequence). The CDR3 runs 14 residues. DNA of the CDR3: TGCAGTGCTAGAGTGCAGGGGAACACCGGGGAGCTGTTTTTT. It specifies CSARVQGNTGELFF.

CDR3 DNA sequence: TGTGCCACCGAGTGGGGGGGGAACTACGAGCAGTACTTC. This translates into CATEWGGNYEQYF. The rearrangement links TRBV7-9 to TRBJ2-4; 7 bases are a match to TRBD2. The closer fit of TRBJ2-7 to the DNA end suggests the J call may be wrong. Germline assignment: CDR1 SEHNR and CDR2 FQNEAQ (reference sequence). The CDR3 length is 13 residues.